This T cell receptor (beta chain) was captured by sequencing in a study of blood T cell repertoires in COVID-19. At the level of the study: The cDNA or gDNA used as material had been derived from T cells, B-cell-depleted T cells, or PBMCs.

Per the study methods: Estimates of nucleated cell counts were drawn from the amplification of reference gene primers. TCRdb's copy holds only in-frame clones and misses some; the assay was immunoSEQ multiplex PCR. The V and J calls and clone size were taken over from that table, and D and trimming were inferred from the DNA. The sample includes under 150,000 clones, roughly 79% seen only once; the top ten take more than 7%. There are a few counts of this clone. The receptor's source is a human donor with acute or convalescent COVID-19. The donor label of this sample is uncertain. The source material was peripheral blood.

CDR3 coding DNA: TGTGCCAGCAGCTCACCTGGGACAGGGAATACGCAGTATTTT. Translated, it gives CASSSPGTGNTQYF. The rearrangement joins TRBV6-6 to TRBJ2-3, with 9 bases lining up with TRBD1. The CDR3 is 14 residues long. V shed 6 bases, J shed 7 bases, and the junction held 8 bases outside the gene matches. Germline CDR1 reads MNHNY; CDR2 reads SVGAGI (reference sequence).